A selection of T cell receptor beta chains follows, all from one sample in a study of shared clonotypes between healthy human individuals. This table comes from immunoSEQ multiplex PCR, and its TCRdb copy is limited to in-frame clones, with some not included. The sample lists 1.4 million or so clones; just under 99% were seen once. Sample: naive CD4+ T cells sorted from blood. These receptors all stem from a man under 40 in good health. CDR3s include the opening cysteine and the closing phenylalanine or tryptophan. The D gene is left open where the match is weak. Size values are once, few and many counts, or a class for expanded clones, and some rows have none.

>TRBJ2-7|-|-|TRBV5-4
CASSLKGRSPSEQYF
TGTGCCAGCAGCTTAAAGGGGAGGAGTCCCTCCGAGCAGTACTTC
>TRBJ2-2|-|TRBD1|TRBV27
CASSQLKGADTGELFF
TGTGCCAGCAGTCAGTTAAAGGGGGCCGACACCGGGGAGCTGTTTTTT
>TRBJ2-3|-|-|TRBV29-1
CSVWGDHRTDTQYF
TGCAGCGTGTGGGGGGACCATCGCACAGATACGCAGTATTTT
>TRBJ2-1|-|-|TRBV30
CAWKYEQFF
TGTGCCTGGAAGTATGAGCAGTTCTTC
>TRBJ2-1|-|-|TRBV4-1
CASSFGTQSSYNEQFF
TGCGCCAGCAGCTTCGGGACACAGAGCTCCTACAATGAGCAGTTCTTC
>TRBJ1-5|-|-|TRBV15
CATSRDWQPQHF
TGTGCCACCAGCAGAGATTGGCAGCCCCAGCATTTT
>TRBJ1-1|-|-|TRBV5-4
CASSLGRNTEAFF
TGTGCCAGCAGCTTGGGAAGGAACACTGAAGCTTTCTTT
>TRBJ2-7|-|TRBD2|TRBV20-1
CSARGGSGSLF
TGCAGTGCTAGAGGCGGGAGCGGGAGCCTCTTC
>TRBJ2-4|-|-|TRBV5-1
CASSLTGEIQYF
TGCGCCAGCAGCTTGACGGGGGAGATTCAGTACTTC
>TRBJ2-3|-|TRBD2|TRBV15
CATSGISGGGTDTQYF
TGTGCCACCAGCGGCATTTCCGGGGGGGGCACAGATACGCAGTATTTT
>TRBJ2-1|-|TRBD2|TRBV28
CASSLSGFGRAPINEQFF
TGTGCCAGCAGTTTATCGGGGTTTGGGAGGGCCCCCATCAATGAGCAGTTCTTC
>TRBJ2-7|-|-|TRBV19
CASSLRGETLEQYF
TGTGCCAGTAGTCTACGGGGTGAGACCCTCGAGCAGTACTTC
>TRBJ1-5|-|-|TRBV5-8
CAGFDRPHQPQHF
TGTGCCGGTTTCGACAGGCCGCATCAGCCCCAGCATTTT
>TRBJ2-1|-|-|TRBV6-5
CASRRGRGNEQFF
TGTGCCAGCAGACGTGGCCGGGGCAATGAGCAGTTCTTC
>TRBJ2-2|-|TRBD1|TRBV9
CASSFGQGFSGELFF
TGTGCCAGCAGCTTTGGACAGGGGTTTAGCGGGGAGCTGTTTTTT
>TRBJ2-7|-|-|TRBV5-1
CASSLASWYEQYF
TGCGCCAGCAGCTTGGCCAGTTGGTACGAGCAGTACTTC
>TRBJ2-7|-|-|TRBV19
CASSIAVRPSYEQYF
TGTGCCAGTAGTATTGCTGTCCGGCCTTCCTACGAGCAGTACTTC
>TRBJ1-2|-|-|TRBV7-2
CASSLVGVGPSYGYTF
TGTGCCAGCAGCTTAGTGGGCGTAGGGCCCTCCTATGGCTACACCTTC
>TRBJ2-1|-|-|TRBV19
CASSIDSTGVKMNEQFF
TGTGCCAGTAGTATAGATTCGACGGGAGTAAAAATGAATGAGCAGTTCTTC
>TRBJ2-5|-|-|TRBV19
CASSFEGVRAQYF
TGTGCCAGCAGCTTTGAGGGTGTAAGGGCCCAGTACTTC
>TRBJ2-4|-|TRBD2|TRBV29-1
CSVEGSGRAKNIQYF
TGCAGCGTTGAAGGTAGCGGGAGAGCCAAAAACATTCAGTACTTC
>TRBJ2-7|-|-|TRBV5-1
CASSLAPDFSYEQYF
TGCGCCAGCAGCTTGGCCCCGGACTTCTCCTACGAGCAGTACTTC
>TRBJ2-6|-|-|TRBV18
CASSPPNLAGANVLTF
TGTGCCAGCTCACCGCCTAACCTAGCTGGGGCCAACGTCCTGACTTTC
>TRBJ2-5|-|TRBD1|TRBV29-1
CSVPNNRGSQETQYF
TGCAGCGTTCCTAACAACAGGGGGTCGCAAGAGACCCAGTACTTC
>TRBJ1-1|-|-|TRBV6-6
CASTRQQNTEAFF
TGTGCCAGCACCAGACAACAGAACACTGAAGCTTTCTTT
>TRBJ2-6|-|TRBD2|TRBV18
CASSGGSSGANVLTF
TGTGCCAGCTCGGGCGGGAGCTCTGGGGCCAACGTCCTGACTTTC
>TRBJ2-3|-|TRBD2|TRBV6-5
CASTGTRWTDTQYF
TGTGCCAGCACCGGGACTAGATGGACAGATACGCAGTATTTT
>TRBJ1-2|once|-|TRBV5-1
CASSIAAAYGYTF
TGCGCCAGCAGTATCGCGGCAGCCTATGGCTACACCTTC